This T cell receptor beta chain is drawn from a study of PD-L1 blockade in urothelial cancer. For the study at large: Twenty-five of the 29 patients were men with bladder-origin urothelial cancer. Blood was evaluated 3 weeks (second dose) and 6 weeks after therapy began.

V lost 2 bases and J lost 3; bases outside the gene matches: 2. This CDR3 contains 14 residues. Germline CDR1 SGHKS, CDR2 YYEKEE (reference sequence). Produced via immunoSEQ multiplex PCR; TCRdb's table is partial and in-frame only. The table shows about 41,000 clones, with about 85% occurring only once. Time point reported: peripheral blood 6 weeks after treatment start. The sequence came from a man aged 70-80 years with urothelial cancer. The chain joins TRBV5-5 to TRBJ1-1, with 9 positions matching TRBD1. The sequences come from PBMCs, collected around atezolizumab (anti-PD-L1) treatment. In DNA, the CDR3 is TGTGCCAGCAGCTTTACAGGGGGCGACACTGAAGCTTTCTTT. As protein: CASSFTGGDTEAFF. Complete variable domain (other parts from reference TRBV5-5 and TRBJ1-1): DAGVTQSPTHLIKTRGQQVTLRCSPISGHKSVSWYQQVLGQGPQFIFQYYEKEERGRGNFPDRFSARQFPNYSSELNVNALLLGDSALYLCASSFTGGDTEAFFGQGTRLTVV.